The clone carrying this T cell receptor (beta chain) was seen a few times. The antigen is not known. Trimming left V 6 bases short and J 3 bases short, with 9 bases between. This CDR3 spans 11 amino acids. The V gene's germline CDR1 is DFQATT and CDR2 SNEGSKA (reference sequence). The data were obtained in a study of long-term antiretroviral therapy in people with HIV. Points from the study as a whole: Clones with expansion before ART led the repertoire at all time points.

At survey level, the immunoSEQ assay was run in its v3.0 version. Libraries were prepared by immunoSEQ multiplex PCR; TCRdb keeps only in-frame clonotypes and omits some of them. This sample has tens of thousands of clones, with 83% found just once. DNA was extracted from around 0.96-9.9 million thawed cryopreserved PBMC. This clonotype was obtained from a man younger than 30 with HIV. The chain joins TRBV20-1 to TRBJ2-7, with D maybe TRBD2 (5 bases). This specimen was unsorted PBMCs, taken 1 year after starting antiretroviral therapy. The CDR3 DNA is TGCAGTGCCCCTCGGGGCTACGAGCAGTACTTC. Encoded protein: CSAPRGYEQYF.